A selection of T cell receptor beta chains follows, all from one sample in a study of T cell changes during pregnancy in multiple sclerosis. Using immunoSEQ multiplex PCR, the repertoire was profiled, and TCRdb retains in-frame clones only, with some absent. The sample has around 100,000 clones, 90% to 95% seen once. Specimen: peripheral blood, collected in the third trimester of pregnancy. The receptors originated from a female donor with multiple sclerosis, enrolled in a pregnancy study. CDR3s include the opening cysteine and the closing phenylalanine or tryptophan. A D gene is named only where the DNA matches it firmly. The listing skips clone size in some rows; elsewhere it reads once, few, many or a size class.

V	size	D	J	DNA	CDR3
TRBV30	-	-	TRBJ1-1	TGTGCCTGGTCCCGGGGGGGGAACACTGAAGCTTTCTTT	CAWSRGGNTEAFF
TRBV30	-	-	TRBJ1-3	TGTGCCTGGACCGAACCGGGAGGCCGAAACACCATATATTTT	CAWTEPGGRNTIYF
TRBV7-9	-	-	TRBJ1-1	TGTGCCAGCAGCATACAGGGCCAGGGCACTGAAGCTTTCTTT	CASSIQGQGTEAFF
TRBV16	-	TRBD1	TRBJ1-3	TGTGCCAGCAGCCTTCGGACAGGGAGAACCCCTGGAAACACCATATATTTT	CASSLRTGRTPGNTIYF
TRBV27	-	TRBD1	TRBJ1-2	TGTGCCAGCAGTTTCACAGGGGGCTACTATGGCTACACCTTC	CASSFTGGYYGYTF
TRBV27	-	TRBD1	TRBJ1-3	TGTGCCAGCAGTTTATCGGAGTTTCAGGGGGCGCTTGGAAACACCATATATTTT	CASSLSEFQGALGNTIYF
TRBV6-5	-	TRBD1	TRBJ2-5	TGTGCCAGCAGTTATTACGGACAGGGGGGCGAGACCCAGTACTTC	CASSYYGQGGETQYF
TRBV7-6	-	-	TRBJ2-5	TGTGCCAGCAGCTTTGTATTTCAAGAGACCCAGTACTTC	CASSFVFQETQYF
TRBV5-6	-	-	TRBJ2-5	TGTGCCAGCAGCTTAGGGGACTACCAAGAGACCCAGTACTTC	CASSLGDYQETQYF
TRBV5-1	-	TRBD2	TRBJ2-3	TGCGCCAGCAGCTTGGGAAGCGGGGGGGCGTGGGCAGATACGCAGTATTTT	CASSLGSGGAWADTQYF
TRBV5-1	once	-	TRBJ2-7	TGCGCCAGCAGGTCTGCCCCGGCAGGGCCTTACGAGCAGTACTTC	CASRSAPAGPYEQYF
TRBV21-1	-	-	TRBJ1-6	TGTGCCAGCAGCAACGACAGGGGAAATTCACCCCTCCACTTT	CASSNDRGNSPLHF
TRBV2	-	-	TRBJ1-2	TGTGCCAGCAGTGGGGGGGGAGACTATGGCTACACCTTC	CASSGGGDYGYTF
TRBV5-1	-	TRBD1	TRBJ2-1	TGCGCCAGCAGCTTAAGAGGACAGGCAAACTACAATGAGCAGTTCTTC	CASSLRGQANYNEQFF
TRBV5-8	once	-	TRBJ2-2	TGTGCCAGCAGCTTGGATCGGGTATCGGGCACCGGGGAGCTGTTTTTT	CASSLDRVSGTGELFF
TRBV12-5	-	TRBD2	TRBJ2-1	TGTGCTAGTGGTTCATTCCTAGCGGGGGGCCCCTACAATGAGCAGTTCTTC	CASGSFLAGGPYNEQFF
TRBV9	-	-	TRBJ1-4	TGTGCCAGCAGCCCTACCCTGGGGAGCGGACTGTTTTTT	CASSPTLGSGLFF
TRBV7-3	-	-	TRBJ2-6	TGTGCCAGCAGCTTAGACGGAGGGTTCGCTGGGGCCAACGTCCTGACTTTC	CASSLDGGFAGANVLTF
TRBV6-6	-	TRBD2	TRBJ2-1	TGTGCCAGCAGTATAGCGGGAAGCATTGATGAGCAGTTCTTC	CASSIAGSIDEQFF
TRBV5-4	-	-	TRBJ1-5	TGTGCCAGCAGCTTGGACGCAGGGAGGGATCAGCCCCAGCATTTT	CASSLDAGRDQPQHF
TRBV6-5	-	TRBD1	TRBJ2-7	TGTGCCAGCAGAAGGGCAGGGGGCGACGAGCAGTACTTC	CASRRAGGDEQYF
TRBV5-8	-	TRBD1	TRBJ1-5	TGTGCCAGCAGCCATCTCCAGGGGGTAGGCAATCAGCCCCAGCATTTT	CASSHLQGVGNQPQHF
TRBV20-1	-	-	TRBJ1-4	TGCAGTGTTTCTCAAGAGCGACTGTTTTTT	CSVSQERLFF
TRBV2	once	-	TRBJ2-1	TGTGCCAGCAGTGAACTAGTGGGTGATGAGCAGTTCTTC	CASSELVGDEQFF
TRBV7-2	-	-	TRBJ1-3	TGTGCCAGCAGCTTAGAAGGACTATCTGGAAACACCATATATTTT	CASSLEGLSGNTIYF
TRBV27	once	TRBD2	TRBJ2-7	TGTGCCAGCAGTTCCCCCGGGACTAGAGGTCGACGGGACGAGCAGTACTTC	CASSSPGTRGRRDEQYF
TRBV28	-	TRBD1	TRBJ1-1	TGTGCCAGCCCGCCAGGGACAGAGGACACTGAAGCTTTCTTT	CASPPGTEDTEAFF
TRBV5-1	-	TRBD1	TRBJ2-7	TGCGCCAGCAGCCGCGGGACAGGGGAAGTAAACGAGCAGTACTTC	CASSRGTGEVNEQYF
TRBV19	-	-	TRBJ2-5	TGTGCCAGTAGTATAGCCGCGGCAGTCGAGACCCAGTACTTC	CASSIAAAVETQYF
TRBV4-2	-	-	TRBJ2-3	TGTGCCAGCAGCCAAGAATTCATGGGCGTCGGCACAGATACGCAGTATTTT	CASSQEFMGVGTDTQYF
TRBV10-3	-	-	TRBJ2-3	TGTGCCATCAAGAAGGACTTTGGCACAGATACGCAGTATTTT	CAIKKDFGTDTQYF
TRBV4-2	once	-	TRBJ1-1	TGTGCCAGCAGCTCCCAAGCACTCCCCCCCGTGGCTGAAGCTTTCTTT	CASSSQALPPVAEAFF
TRBV28	-	TRBD2	TRBJ2-7	TGTGCCAGCAGTCCCTCCCCCGGCGGGGGCTCCTACGAGCAGTACTTC	CASSPSPGGGSYEQYF
TRBV10-2	-	-	TRBJ1-1	TGCGCCAGCAGTGAGGGGGCGCCGGATACTGAAGCTTTCTTT	CASSEGAPDTEAFF
TRBV4-2	-	-	TRBJ2-1	TGTGCCAGCAGCCCCGTACGGGGGAGTAACAATGAGCAGTTCTTC	CASSPVRGSNNEQFF
TRBV19	-	TRBD2	TRBJ2-1	TGTGCCACCCGGACTAGCGGGGGGGCCAGTTTCTACAATGAGCAGTTCTTC	CATRTSGGASFYNEQFF
TRBV30	-	TRBD1	TRBJ2-7	TGTGCCGGAGACAGGGGGGGCAACGAGCAGTACTTC	CAGDRGGNEQYF
TRBV7-8	-	-	TRBJ2-1	TGTGCCAGCAGCTTACCATCGGACACTGCCTCCTACAATGAGCAGTTCTTC	CASSLPSDTASYNEQFF
TRBV5-1	-	-	TRBJ1-4	TGCGCCAGCAGCTTGGAGGCTAGGCGGGGTGAAAAACTGTTTTTT	CASSLEARRGEKLFF
TRBV28	-	TRBD1	TRBJ2-5	TGTGCCAGCAGCGAGGGGACAGGGAGGGAGACCCAGTACTTC	CASSEGTGRETQYF
TRBV10-3	-	-	TRBJ1-1	TGTGCCATCAGCCTCGGGGGACCGAACACTGAAGCTTTCTTT	CAISLGGPNTEAFF
TRBV14	-	-	TRBJ1-6	TGTGCCAGCAGCCAAGGGACTGAGTATGGGGCCCTCCACTTT	CASSQGTEYGALHF
TRBV6-1	-	TRBD1	TRBJ1-2	TGTGCCAGCAGTGAATTCGGGGGGGGACAGGGGGCTCATGGCTACACCTTC	CASSEFGGGQGAHGYTF
TRBV19	-	TRBD2	TRBJ2-4	TGTGCCAGTAGTATACCCCTTCCCGGGACTAGTATTCACATTCAGTACTTC	CASSIPLPGTSIHIQYF
TRBV7-2	-	TRBD2	TRBJ2-1	TGTGCCAGCAGCAAGACTAGCGGGGGTTACAATGAGCAGTTCTTC	CASSKTSGGYNEQFF
TRBV10-2	-	TRBD2	TRBJ2-1	TGCGCCAGCAAATTTAGGGTGGGGACTAGCGGGGAGACCTACAATGAGCAGTTCTTC	CASKFRVGTSGETYNEQFF
TRBV7-2	once	-	TRBJ2-3	TGTGCCAGCAGCTTAGTCGGCGGGAGCACAGATACGCAGTATTTT	CASSLVGGSTDTQYF
TRBV9	-	-	TRBJ2-2	TGTGCCAGCAGCGCACCAGCAGGGGGGCAGGCAGTCAACACCGGGGAGCTGTTTTTT	CASSAPAGGQAVNTGELFF
TRBV6-5	-	TRBD2	TRBJ2-7	TGTGCCAGCAGTTACCTAGCGGGGGTGTACGAGCAGTACTTC	CASSYLAGVYEQYF
TRBV2	once	TRBD1	TRBJ2-1	TGTGCCAGCGGGCCCGGACAGGGGTTCTATGAGCAGTTCTTC	CASGPGQGFYEQFF
TRBV2	-	TRBD1	TRBJ2-4	TGTGCCAGCAGCAATCCGGGACAGGGTATCAACATTCAGTACTTC	CASSNPGQGINIQYF
TRBV5-4	-	-	TRBJ2-1	TGTGCCAGCAGCTTGGACGGGGGAACCTACAATGAGCAGTTCTTC	CASSLDGGTYNEQFF
TRBV6-5	-	-	TRBJ1-5	TGTGCCAGCAGTTCAGGACCAGGGTGGAGTCAGCCCCAGCATTTT	CASSSGPGWSQPQHF
TRBV5-1	-	-	TRBJ1-3	TGCGCCAGCAGCTTGGCCGGGAGTCCCCCTGGAAACACCATATATTTT	CASSLAGSPPGNTIYF
TRBV5-5	-	-	TRBJ1-2	TGTGCCAGCAGCTTGACAGCTAACTATGGCTACACCTTC	CASSLTANYGYTF
TRBV7-9	-	TRBD1	TRBJ1-3	TGTGCCAGCAGCCCTGGGACAGGGGGCAGGAGCTCTGGAAACACCATATATTTT	CASSPGTGGRSSGNTIYF
TRBV27	-	-	TRBJ1-2	TGTGCCAGCAGTTTATTACCAGCGGCTAACTATGGCTACACCTTC	CASSLLPAANYGYTF
TRBV18	few	TRBD1	TRBJ1-2	TGTGCCAGCTCACCAGTTGAGGGGGCGAACTATGGCTACACCTTC	CASSPVEGANYGYTF
TRBV28	few	TRBD2	TRBJ2-2	TGTGCCAGCACACGAGTTCTAGCGGGAGCTGGGGAGCTGTTTTTT	CASTRVLAGAGELFF